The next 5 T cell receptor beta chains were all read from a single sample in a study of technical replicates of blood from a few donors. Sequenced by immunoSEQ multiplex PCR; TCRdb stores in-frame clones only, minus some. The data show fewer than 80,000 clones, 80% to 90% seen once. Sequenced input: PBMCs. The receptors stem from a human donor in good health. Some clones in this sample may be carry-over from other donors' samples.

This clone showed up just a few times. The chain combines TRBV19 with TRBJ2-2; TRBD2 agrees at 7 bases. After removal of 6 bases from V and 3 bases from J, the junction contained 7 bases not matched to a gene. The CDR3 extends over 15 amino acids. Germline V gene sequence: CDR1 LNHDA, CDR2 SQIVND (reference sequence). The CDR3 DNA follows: TGTGCCAGTAGGAGGGAGGGACTATACACCGGGGAGCTGTTTTTT. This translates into CASRREGLYTGELFF.

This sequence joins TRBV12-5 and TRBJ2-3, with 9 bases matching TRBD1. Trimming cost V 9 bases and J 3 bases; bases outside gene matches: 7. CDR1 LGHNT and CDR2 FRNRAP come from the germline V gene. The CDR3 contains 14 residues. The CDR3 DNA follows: TGTGCTAGCACCGCCGGGACAGGGACAGATACGCAGTATTTT. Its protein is CASTAGTGTDTQYF.

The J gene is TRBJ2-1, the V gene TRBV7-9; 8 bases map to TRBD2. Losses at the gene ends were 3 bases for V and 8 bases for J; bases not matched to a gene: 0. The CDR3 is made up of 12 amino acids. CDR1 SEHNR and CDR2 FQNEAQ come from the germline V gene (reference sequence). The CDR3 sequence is CASSFSGDEQFF. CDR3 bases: TGTGCCAGCAGCTTTAGCGGGGATGAGCAGTTCTTC.

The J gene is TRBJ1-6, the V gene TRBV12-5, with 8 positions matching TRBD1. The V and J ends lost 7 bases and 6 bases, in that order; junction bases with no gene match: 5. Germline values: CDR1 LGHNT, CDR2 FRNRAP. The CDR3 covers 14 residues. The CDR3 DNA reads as TGTGCTAGTGCGAGACAGGGGATTAATTCACCCCTCCACTTT. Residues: CASARQGINSPLHF. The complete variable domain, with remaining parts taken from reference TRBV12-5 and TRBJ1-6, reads DARVTQTPRHKVTEMGQEVTMRCQPILGHNTVFWYRQTMMQGLELLAYFRNRAPLDDSGMPKDRFSAEMPDATLATLKIQPSEPRDSAVYFCASARQGINSPLHFGNGTRLTVT.

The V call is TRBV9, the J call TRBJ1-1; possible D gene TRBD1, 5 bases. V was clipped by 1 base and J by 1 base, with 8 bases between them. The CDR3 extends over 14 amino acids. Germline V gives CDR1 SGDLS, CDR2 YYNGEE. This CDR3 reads CASSVKGQNTEAFF. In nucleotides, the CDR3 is TGTGCCAGCAGCGTAAAAGGACAGAACACTGAAGCTTTCTTT. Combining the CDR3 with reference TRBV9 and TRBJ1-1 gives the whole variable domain DSGVTQTPKHLITATGQRVTLRCSPRSGDLSVYWYQQSLDQGLQFLIQYYNGEERAKGNILERFSAQQFPDLHSELNLSSLELGDSALYFCASSVKGQNTEAFFGQGTRLTVV.